The clone carrying this T cell receptor (beta chain) was counted between two and nine times. What it recognizes is unknown. The CDR3 is 17 residues long. Germline loops: CDR1 KGHSH, CDR2 LQKENI. J gave up 3 bases and V 3 bases, and 9 bases lay outside the gene matches. Both TRBC1 and TRBC2 were covered by a beta constant-region primer of two equimolar oligonucleotides. Ligated cDNA was amplified by four rounds of PCR with nested alpha and beta constant-region primers and SP2. In TCRdb, the UMI-ligation and nested PCR reads were re-called with MiXCR into one record per CDR3 protein. Altogether 150,000 or so distinct CDR3 sequences are present, approximately 24% being singletons, with the ten largest covering 0.11%. This record comes from a study of naive and memory T cell subsets. Sequential positive selection took CD4 T cells first, then CD8 T cells. Four subsets defined by CD45RA and CD27 were sorted after CD3, CD4, CD8 and live/dead staining.

Regarding the study as a whole: Naive repertoires, especially CD8, held a few larger clonotypes, possibly memory cells re-expressing CD45RA.

The V gene is TRBV18, the J gene TRBJ1-5; TRBD1 agrees at 9 bases. The sequence derives from a human donor in good health. Sequenced sample: naive CD4+ T cells from blood. For the CDR3, the DNA is TGTGCCAGCTCACCTACCGGGACAGGGAAAGCCAATCAGCCCCAGCATTTT. Protein sequence: CASSPTGTGKANQPQHF.